This TCR beta chain was captured in a study of human T cells and chemical hapten exposure. Study-wide background: Patients got weekly scalp diphenylcyclopropenone doses over the approximately 24-week study.

V gave up 0 bases and J gave up 0 bases; unmatched junction bases: 8. Looked up from germline, CDR1 is ENHRY and CDR2 is SYGVKD. The CDR3 consists of 17 residues. Regarding time point: pre-sensitization, week 0. Treatment defined: therapeutic diphenylcyclopropenone sensitization with weekly scalp DPC. Via MiXCR, TCRdb re-called the RACE reads, giving one row per CDR3 protein. The sample carries 190,000 or so distinct CDR3 sequences, just under 30% recorded once. V is TRBV10-3 and J is TRBJ2-7; 7 positions match TRBD2. This receptor was obtained from a woman in her thirties with alopecia areata. Some clones in this sample may be carry-over from other donors' samples. Sample: whole blood, taken in connection with sensitization to the hapten diphenylcyclopropenone (DPC). The CDR3 DNA reads TGTGCCATCAGTGAGTCCTGGGCGGGAGTAGGCTCCTACGAGCAGTACTTC. This sequence encodes CAISESWAGVGSYEQYF.